The clone carrying this T cell receptor beta chain was seen a few times. The CDR3 extends over 12 amino acids. The ends were cut back, 1 base at V and 8 bases at J, with 9 bases in the middle. Germline V gene sequence: CDR1 SGHRS, CDR2 YFSETQ. This specimen belongs to a study of OX40 agonist ivuxolimab in advanced cancers. Study context: Patients were treated with ivuxolimab, an agonistic anti-OX40 (CD134) antibody.

Some clones are missing from TCRdb's copy, which holds only in-frame ones; the method was immunoSEQ multiplex PCR. Altogether tens of thousands of clones are present, around 80% being singletons, with the ten largest covering less than 5.5%. This material consisted of CD4+ or CD8+ T cells sorted from blood, taken in a trial of the OX40 agonist ivuxolimab. The TCR originated in an adult with an advanced solid tumor such as melanoma, head and neck, liver or kidney cancer. The rearrangement uses TRBV5-1 and TRBJ1-2; the D gene is possibly TRBD1 (5 bases). The CDR3 DNA follows: TGCGCCAGCAGCTTGTTAGGGGAAGGCTACACCTTC. Translation: CASSLLGEGYTF.